What follows are 7 T cell receptor beta chains derived from one specimen sequenced in a study of response to subunit inactivated influenza vaccine. One entry per CDR3 protein, called by TCRdb with MiXCR from the RT-PCR reads. The table includes 560,000 or so distinct CDR3 sequences, 7.6% detected once. Sequenced material: PBMCs from blood, taken about 23 months after vaccination. These receptors were obtained from a man between 50 and 75 years old who received an inactivated influenza vaccine.

V is TRBV20-1 and J is TRBJ1-4; D gene uncertain. The CDR3 has 16 amino acids. V gave up 4 bases and J gave up 0 bases, with 15 bases separating them. Looked up from germline, CDR1 is DFQATT and CDR2 is SNEGSKA (reference sequence). This chain's CDR3 is CSAMELRDATNEKLFF. As DNA, the CDR3 is TGCAGTGCTATGGAGTTGAGGGATGCAACTAATGAAAAACTGTTTTTT.

The gene calls are TRBV7-2 and TRBJ2-1, with D unclear. Trimming took off 2 bases at V and 0 bases at J, with 8 bases between the two ends. CDR1 is SGHTA, CDR2 FQGNSA, per germline. The CDR3 spans 15 residues. CDR3 sequence (DNA): TGTGCCAGCAGCTTATATCGCAGCTCCTACAATGAGCAGTTCTTC. It yields the protein CASSLYRSSYNEQFF.

This clonotype appeared many times. The chain joins TRBV12-3 or TRBV12-4 to TRBJ1-2; D uncertain. V shed 7 bases and J shed 2 bases, with 11 bases lying between them. CDR3 size: 13 residues. The CDR3 sequence is CASTRGRNYGYTF. CDR3 nucleotides: TGTGCCAGCACCCGAGGGAGGAACTATGGCTACACCTTC.

The chain links TRBV4-3 to TRBJ1-1, with D unresolved. Looked up from germline, CDR1 is LGHNA and CDR2 is YSLEER. There are 15 residues in the CDR3. Trimming left V 0 bases short and J 0 bases short, with 8 bases between. The CDR3 protein is CASSQDLRMNTEAFF. The CDR3 DNA reads as TGCGCCAGCAGCCAAGATCTCAGAATGAACACTGAAGCTTTCTTT.

This clonotype was seen more than once but under ten times. This chain uses TRBV11-2 with TRBJ2-7; a weak D match, TRBD1 (5 bases). Germline V gene lookup returns CDR1 SGHAT and CDR2 FQNNGV. The length of the CDR3 is 14 residues. V lost 5 bases to trimming and J lost 0 bases, with 11 bases between them. The CDR3 is CASSHYRSSYEQYF. CDR3 in DNA: TGTGCCAGCAGCCACTACAGGAGCTCCTACGAGCAGTACTTC.

The chain carries TRBV20-1 and TRBJ2-5, with D hard to call. This CDR3 region has 16 residues. Trimming removed 0 bases at V and 1 base at J, with 15 bases between. Per the germline V gene, CDR1 is DFQATT and CDR2 is SNEGSKA (reference sequence). The DNA of the CDR3 is TGCAGTGCTAGAGATTTCCTAGGACGATTCCAAGAGACCCAGTACTTC. This gives the protein CSARDFLGRFQETQYF.

The chain recombines TRBV20-1 with TRBJ2-4, with TRBD2 matching over 10 bases. CDR3 size: 17 residues. J gave up 3 bases and V 6 bases, and 14 bases lay outside the gene matches. In germline, CDR1 is DFQATT, CDR2 SNEGSKA (reference sequence). CDR3 residues: CSAIQPTSGNYKNIQYF. The CDR3 DNA reads as TGCAGTGCGATCCAACCTACTAGCGGGAACTACAAAAACATTCAGTACTTC.